Presented here are 30 T cell receptor beta chains from one specimen sequenced in a study of beta chain features in type 1 diabetes. The study reverse transcribed the entire isolated RNA, so it sequenced expressed TCRB transcripts. Clones were sequenced by immunoSEQ multiplex PCR, and TCRdb holds only the in-frame ones, with some missing. The sample consists of hundreds of thousands of clones, roughly 15% of them appearing once. Sequenced: naive CD4+ T cells from blood. The receptors here all came from a man between 18 and 35 years old in good health.

This clone was detected only a few times. J is TRBJ2-5 and V is TRBV6-1; D unresolved. The CDR3 sequence is 15 residues long. In germline, CDR1 is MNHNS, CDR2 SASEGT. The V end was cut by 2 bases, the J end by 0 bases, with 10 bases between. The DNA for the CDR3 is TGTGCCAGCAGTGAACCCCGGACCAACCAAGAGACCCAGTACTTC. Its translation: CASSEPRTNQETQYF.

This clone was observed a few times. This rearrangement joins TRBV20-1 to TRBJ2-7, with D perhaps matching TRBD2 (5 bases). This CDR3 is built from 11 residues. V lost 7 bases and J 10 bases, leaving 17 bases between the germline ends. The V gene's germline CDR1 is DFQATT and CDR2 SNEGSKA (reference sequence). The CDR3 reads CSVTRALDQYF. The CDR3 DNA follows: TGCAGTGTTACGAGGGCCCTCGACCAGTACTTC.

The sample holds many counts of this clone. The same CDR3 can be traced to other DNA sequences in this sample. The V call is TRBV7-9, the J call TRBJ2-3; D unclear. The CDR3 runs to 11 residues. Trimming removed 5 bases at V and 5 bases at J, with 5 bases between. Per the germline V gene, CDR1 is SEHNR and CDR2 is FQNEAQ (reference sequence). The CDR3: CASSLVDTQYF. In DNA form, the CDR3 reads TGTGCCAGCAGCCTGGTAGATACGCAGTATTTT.

The gene calls are TRBV11-1 and TRBJ2-1; possibly TRBD1 for D (6 bases). CDR1 SGHAT and CDR2 FQDESV come from the germline V gene (reference sequence). The CDR3 runs to 14 residues. Trimming cost V 4 bases and J 9 bases, with 16 bases left between them. CDR3 amino acids: CASSSTGRPVEQFF. The CDR3 nucleotides are TGTGCCAGCAGCTCTACAGGGCGGCCAGTTGAGCAGTTCTTC. Drawing the rest from reference TRBV11-1 and TRBJ2-1, the complete variable domain is EAEVAQSPRYKITEKSQAVAFWCDPISGHATLYWYRQILGQGPELLVQFQDESVVDDSQLPKDRFSAERLKGVDSTLKIQPAELGDSAMYLCASSSTGRPVEQFFGPGTRLTVL.

This clone was detected a few times. The chain carries TRBV7-2 and TRBJ2-6; 7 positions agree with TRBD2. Per germline, CDR1 SGHTA and CDR2 FQGNSA. The CDR3 covers 17 residues. Trimming at V came to 2 bases and at J to 4 bases, leaving 8 bases not matched to a gene. CDR3 amino acids: CASSLSLGLVGANVLTF. As DNA, the CDR3 is TGTGCCAGCAGCTTATCCCTTGGACTAGTCGGGGCCAACGTCCTGACTTTC.

This chain connects TRBV5-1 to TRBJ1-4, with TRBD1 matching 8 bases. The V gene end was trimmed by 0 bases and the J gene end by 0 bases; junction bases not matched to a gene: 19. CDR3 length: 22 residues. Germline CDR1 is SGHRS and CDR2 is YFSETQ. The DNA of the CDR3 is TGCGCCAGCAGCTTGGTATTGTCCGGGACAGGAGGAAACTATGCAACTAATGAAAAACTGTTTTTT. Encoded protein: CASSLVLSGTGGNYATNEKLFF.

The chain has TRBV6-5 and TRBJ2-2; D gene uncertain. CDR3 length: 15 residues. Trimming shortened V by 1 base and J by 6 bases, and 12 bases separated the two germline ends. Germline V gene lookup returns CDR1 MNHEY and CDR2 SVGAGI. CDR3 sequence: CASSYLHDKPGELFF. The DNA of the CDR3 is TGTGCCAGCAGTTACTTGCATGATAAGCCCGGGGAGCTGTTTTTT.

In this sample, this clone turned up a few times. The chain has TRBV19 and TRBJ2-1, with 8 bases identical to TRBD2. The germline CDR1 and CDR2 sequences are LNHDA and SQIVND (reference sequence). The CDR3 is 16 amino acids. V lost 7 bases to trimming and J lost 0 bases; unmatched junction nucleotides: 8. CDR3 bases: TGTGCCAGTACCATATCGGGACTAGGCTCCTACAATGAGCAGTTCTTC. Amino acid sequence: CASTISGLGSYNEQFF.

This clone has more than one count but fewer than ten. The gene calls are TRBV7-2 and TRBJ2-1, with D hard to call. Germline V gene data show CDR1 as SGHTA and CDR2 as FQGNSA. The CDR3 totals 12 residues. The V and J ends lost 5 bases and 4 bases respectively, with 6 bases between them. In nucleotides, the CDR3 is TGTGCCAGCAGCGCATTTTACAATGAGCAGTTCTTC. This translates into CASSAFYNEQFF.

CDR3 sequence reads: CASSLGKRPETQYF. CDR3 bases: TGTGCCAGCAGCTTAGGGAAGCGGCCGGAGACCCAGTACTTC. The genes are TRBV7-2 and TRBJ2-5, with D possibly TRBD2 on 5 matching bases. This CDR3 has 14 residues. Germline V gives CDR1 SGHTA, CDR2 FQGNSA. With 1 base removed from V and 5 bases from J, the gap between germline ends came to 11 bases.

The chain combines TRBV15 with TRBJ1-2, with 7 bases that match TRBD1. Germline V gene data show CDR1 as LNHNV and CDR2 as YYDKDF (reference sequence). After removal of 1 base from V and 3 bases from J, the junction contained 5 bases not matched to a gene. The CDR3 is 15 amino acids. The CDR3 region has the DNA TGTGCCACCAGCAGAGTTTCCGGGACAGACTATGGCTACACCTTC. The encoded protein is CATSRVSGTDYGYTF.

The genes are TRBV19 and TRBJ2-7, with TRBD1 matching over 8 bases. After removal of 6 bases from V and 7 bases from J, the junction contained 8 bases not matched to a gene. The germline V gene encodes CDR1 LNHDA and CDR2 SQIVND (reference sequence). The CDR3 covers 13 residues. This CDR3 reads CASSQDRVGEQYF. In DNA form, the CDR3 reads TGTGCCAGTAGCCAGGACAGGGTTGGAGAGCAGTACTTC. Looking up the rest from reference TRBV19 and TRBJ2-7 gives the full variable domain: DGGITQSPKYLFRKEGQNVTLSCEQNLNHDAMYWYRQDPGQGLRLIYYSQIVNDFQKGDIAEGYSVSREKKESFPLTVTSAQKNPTAFYLCASSQDRVGEQYFGPGTRLTVT.

The chain combines TRBV4-3 with TRBJ2-3; D is unclear. Trimming cost V 4 bases and J 2 bases, with 10 bases left between them. Germline loops: CDR1 LGHNA, CDR2 YSLEER. CDR3 length equals 14 residues. CDR3 sequence: CASSPIHVTDTQYF. For the CDR3, the DNA is TGCGCCAGCAGCCCGATACACGTCACAGATACGCAGTATTTT.

The chain combines TRBV5-4 with TRBJ2-7; the D is unclear. This CDR3 has 15 residues. Trimming stripped 5 bases from V and 2 bases from J, with 17 bases between. Germline V gives CDR1 SGHNT, CDR2 YYREEE (reference sequence). CDR3: CASSPPATSPYEQYF. In DNA form, the CDR3 reads TGTGCCAGCAGTCCCCCGGCCACATCCCCCTACGAGCAGTACTTC.

The chain is built from TRBV19 and TRBJ2-5, with 8 bases lining up with TRBD1. With 4 bases clipped from V and 3 bases from J, the junction kept 10 bases outside the gene matches. CDR3 length: 16 residues. From germline, CDR1 is LNHDA and CDR2 SQIVND (reference sequence). CDR3 protein: CASSNRQGKREETQYF. In nucleotides, the CDR3 is TGTGCCAGTAGTAATAGACAGGGGAAGAGGGAAGAGACCCAGTACTTC. Based on the CDR3 plus reference TRBV19 and TRBJ2-5, the full variable domain is DGGITQSPKYLFRKEGQNVTLSCEQNLNHDAMYWYRQDPGQGLRLIYYSQIVNDFQKGDIAEGYSVSREKKESFPLTVTSAQKNPTAFYLCASSNRQGKREETQYFGPGTRLLVL.

The DNA for the CDR3 is TGTGCCAGCAGTGACACAGATACGCAGTATTTT. This codes for CASSDTDTQYF. The chain is built from TRBV6-6 and TRBJ2-3, with no clear D. The CDR3 is 11 amino acids. V was clipped by 5 bases and J by 2 bases, with 2 bases between them. Germline loops: CDR1 MNHNY, CDR2 SVGAGI (reference sequence).

This chain joins TRBV2 and TRBJ1-5; 9 positions match TRBD1. With 6 bases clipped from V and 2 bases from J, the junction kept 5 bases outside the gene matches. Germline V gene lookup returns CDR1 SNHLY and CDR2 FYNNEI. The CDR3 sequence is 15 residues long. CDR3 amino acids: CASRGTGLGNQPQHF. The CDR3 coding sequence is TGTGCCAGCAGAGGGACAGGGTTAGGCAATCAGCCCCAGCATTTT. Variable domain in full (rest from reference TRBV2 and TRBJ1-5): EPEVTQTPSHQVTQMGQEVILRCVPISNHLYFYWYRQILGQKVEFLVSFYNNEISEKSEIFDDQFSVERPDGSNFTLKIRSTKLEDSAMYFCASRGTGLGNQPQHFGDGTRLSIL.

DNA of the CDR3: TGCGCCAGCAGCATAGTCACGAGGAGCGAGCAGTACTTC. Its protein is CASSIVTRSEQYF. This sequence joins TRBV5-1 and TRBJ2-7; D unclear. V shed 4 bases and J shed 6 bases, with 14 bases lying between them. This CDR3 comprises 13 residues. From germline, CDR1 is SGHRS and CDR2 YFSETQ. The entire variable domain, with the rest obtained from reference TRBV5-1 and TRBJ2-7, is as follows: KAGVTQTPRYLIKTRGQQVTLSCSPISGHRSVSWYQQTPGQGLQFLFEYFSETQRNKGNFPGRFSGRQFSNSRSEMNVSTLELGDSALYLCASSIVTRSEQYFGPGTRLTVT.

This clone was seen only a few times. V and J are TRBV5-1 and TRBJ1-6; D call uncertain. The CDR3 has 15 residues. The germline V and J ends were trimmed by 0 bases and 9 bases, with 13 bases remaining between them. Per the germline V gene, CDR1 is SGHRS and CDR2 is YFSETQ. This CDR3 is CASSLERVEGSPLHF. The DNA for the CDR3 is TGCGCCAGCAGCTTGGAGAGGGTTGAAGGTTCACCCCTCCACTTT. Filled out from reference TRBV5-1 and TRBJ1-6, the complete variable domain reads KAGVTQTPRYLIKTRGQQVTLSCSPISGHRSVSWYQQTPGQGLQFLFEYFSETQRNKGNFPGRFSGRQFSNSRSEMNVSTLELGDSALYLCASSLERVEGSPLHFGNGTRLTVT.

This clone was seen a handful of times. CDR3 bases: TGTGCCAGCAGCTTGGCCAACCCTAGCGGATACGAGCAGTACTTC. This sequence encodes CASSLANPSGYEQYF. The chain combines TRBV5-4 with TRBJ2-7, with 7 bases matching TRBD2. The J segment lost 4 bases and the V segment lost 0 bases, leaving 7 bases of the junction unmatched. The germline V gene encodes CDR1 SGHNT and CDR2 YYREEE (reference sequence). This CDR3 comprises 15 residues.

Only a few counts were recorded for this clone. The rearrangement links TRBV27 to TRBJ1-1; the D gene is possibly TRBD1 (6 bases). The CDR3 is 13 residues long. The V gene lost 6 bases and the J gene lost 4 bases, with 12 bases spanning the gap. In germline, CDR1 is MNHEY, CDR2 SMNVEV (reference sequence). CDR3 in amino acids: CASRVGAGTEAFF. The CDR3 DNA is TGTGCCAGCAGGGTGGGGGCGGGCACTGAAGCTTTCTTT.

This chain links TRBV4-1 with TRBJ2-5; no clear D. This CDR3 spans 16 amino acids. In germline, CDR1 is MGHRA, CDR2 YSYEKL. V was clipped by 4 bases and J by 2 bases, with 17 bases between them. The DNA for the CDR3 is TGCGCCAGCAGCCCTACCGGAACGAGATCACAAGAGACCCAGTACTTC. Protein sequence: CASSPTGTRSQETQYF.

This clone was counted a few times. The chain uses TRBV2 and TRBJ2-5; TRBD1 might be the D (5 bases). This CDR3 comprises 15 residues. V shed 2 bases and J shed 9 bases, with 19 bases lying between them. Per the germline V gene, CDR1 is SNHLY and CDR2 is FYNNEI. The DNA of the CDR3 is TGTGCCAGCAGTGAACTTAAACAGGTGTACACCGCCCAGTACTTC. It specifies CASSELKQVYTAQYF.

This clone was detected only a few times. The CDR3 protein is CASSWGRLEQYF. The CDR3 nucleotides are TGTGCCAGCAGCTGGGGCAGACTCGAGCAGTACTTC. The chain links TRBV6-6 to TRBJ2-7; weak D call: TRBD1 (5 bases). Germline V gene data show CDR1 as MNHNY and CDR2 as SVGAGI (reference sequence). V shed 6 bases and J shed 6 bases, with 12 bases lying between them. The CDR3 contains 12 residues.

This chain joins TRBV7-3 and TRBJ2-3; D unclear. V lost 4 bases and J lost 1, with 12 bases in between. CDR3 length: 15 amino acids. The V gene's germline CDR1 is SGHTA and CDR2 FQGTGA. CDR3 region: CASSSRPLGTDTQYF. CDR3 nucleotides: TGTGCCAGCAGCTCCCGTCCGTTGGGCACAGATACGCAGTATTTT. Full variable domain (outside the CDR3, taken from reference TRBV7-3 and TRBJ2-3): GAGVSQTPSNKVTEKGKYVELRCDPISGHTALYWYRQSLGQGPEFLIYFQGTGAADDSGLPNDRFFAVRPEGSVSTLKIQRTERGDSAVYLCASSSRPLGTDTQYFGPGTRLTVL.

This chain uses TRBV14 with TRBJ2-3; 7 nucleotides line up with TRBD2. V lost 2 bases to trimming and J lost 2 bases; unmatched junction nucleotides: 4. This CDR3 contains 15 residues. The germline V gene encodes CDR1 SGHDN and CDR2 FVKESK. The CDR3 bases are TGTGCCAGCAGCCAAACCGGGACTATCACAGATACGCAGTATTTT. Translation gives CASSQTGTITDTQYF.

In the case of this clone: The same CDR3 is also encoded by other DNA sequences in this sample. The CDR3 protein is CASRQGNTGELFF. The CDR3 nucleotides read TGTGCCAGCAGACAGGGAAACACCGGGGAGCTGTTTTTT. This chain uses TRBV9 with TRBJ2-2, with D possibly being TRBD1 (6 bases). The germline gives CDR1 SGDLS, CDR2 YYNGEE. The V end was cut by 5 bases, the J end by 2 bases, with 7 bases between. The CDR3 loop spans 13 amino acids. Full variable domain (missing parts from reference TRBV9 and TRBJ2-2): DSGVTQTPKHLITATGQRVTLRCSPRSGDLSVYWYQQSLDQGLQFLIQYYNGEERAKGNILERFSAQQFPDLHSELNLSSLELGDSALYFCASRQGNTGELFFGEGSRLTVL.

This clone was found a few times. V and J are TRBV7-2 and TRBJ2-5; D could derive from TRBD1 or TRBD2 (5 bases each). Gene TRBJ2-7 matches the end of the DNA better, so the J call may be wrong. Germline V gives CDR1 SGHTA, CDR2 FQGNSA. This CDR3 has 14 residues. In DNA, the CDR3 is TGTGCCAGCAGCCCCCGGGACGGCTCCTACGAGCAGTACTTC. Translated, it gives CASSPRDGSYEQYF.

The chain combines TRBV7-2 with TRBJ2-1; D is unclear. V lost 2 bases and J lost 5, with 7 bases in between. CDR1 and CDR2 from the germline V gene are SGHTA and FQGNSA. The CDR3 runs 13 residues. The CDR3 coding sequence is TGTGCCAGCAGCTTAAGGGTAGACAATGAGCAGTTCTTC. This encodes CASSLRVDNEQFF. Looking up the rest from reference TRBV7-2 and TRBJ2-1 gives the full variable domain: GAGVSQSPSNKVTEKGKDVELRCDPISGHTALYWYRQSLGQGLEFLIYFQGNSAPDKSGLPSDRFSAERTGGSVSTLTIQRTQQEDSAVYLCASSLRVDNEQFFGPGTRLTVL.

This clone was seen a few times. The V gene is TRBV7-9, the J gene TRBJ1-1; no reliable D call. Trimming removed 10 bases from V and 6 bases from J, with 12 bases in between. This CDR3 is built from 11 residues. Germline V CDR1 and CDR2: SEHNR, FQNEAQ (reference sequence). The CDR3: CATLVIAEAFF. CDR3 nucleotides: TGTGCCACCCTTGTTATCGCTGAAGCTTTCTTT.